A single sample is the source of the 18 T cell receptor beta chains below, sequenced in a study of OX40 agonist ivuxolimab in advanced cancers. The table came from immunoSEQ multiplex PCR; TCRdb's copy has only in-frame clones and leaves some out. In the table there are about 150,000 clones, 94% of which are singletons. The sequencing here drew on CD4+ or CD8+ T cells sorted from blood, taken in a trial of the OX40 agonist ivuxolimab. The receptor source for this set is an adult with an advanced solid tumor such as melanoma, head and neck, liver or kidney cancer.

CDR3 protein: CASSLTRAAVGNQPQHF. CDR3 sequence (DNA): TGTGCCAGCAGTTTAACAAGGGCGGCGGTGGGCAATCAGCCCCAGCATTTT. The chain links TRBV27 to TRBJ1-5; D remains ambiguous. The CDR3 is 17 amino acids. CDR1 is MNHEY and CDR2 is SMNVEV in the germline V gene (reference sequence). Deletions cut 2 bases from V and 2 bases from J, with 16 bases between.

The CDR3, as DNA: TGTGCCAGCAGCCAAGATGGGGTGACCCAGTACTTC. Translated, it gives CASSQDGVTQYF. The V and J genes are TRBV4-2 and TRBJ2-5; D gene uncertain. This CDR3 is 12 amino acids long. With 0 bases removed from V and 7 bases from J, the gap between germline ends came to 6 bases. CDR1 is LGHNA and CDR2 is YNFKEQ in the germline V gene.

V is TRBV27 and J is TRBJ2-7; 10 nucleotides line up with TRBD1. J lost 5 bases, V lost 5 bases, and 9 bases had no gene match. This CDR3 comprises 15 residues. Germline CDR1 MNHEY, CDR2 SMNVEV (reference sequence). The CDR3 region has the DNA TGTGCCAGCAGTCCGAGGACAGGGGGGGCCCACGAGCAGTACTTC. Translation gives CASSPRTGGAHEQYF.

This chain links TRBV18 with TRBJ2-3, with D possibly TRBD1 on 6 matching bases. Per germline, CDR1 KGHSH and CDR2 LQKENI. V shed 3 bases and J shed 0 bases, with 10 bases lying between them. The CDR3 is 15 residues long. This CDR3 is CASSPYTGSTDTQYF. CDR3 DNA: TGTGCCAGCTCACCTTATACAGGGAGCACAGATACGCAGTATTTT.

The rearrangement links TRBV9 to TRBJ2-7; the D gene is possibly TRBD1 (5 bases). There are 15 residues in the CDR3. V was shortened by 4 bases and J by 7 bases, with 21 bases between the two germline ends. Per the germline V gene, CDR1 is SGDLS and CDR2 is YYNGEE. CDR3: CASSQQGVGVGEQYF. CDR3 sequence (DNA): TGTGCCAGCAGCCAACAAGGGGTGGGCGTGGGGGAGCAGTACTTC.

This chain joins TRBV5-6 and TRBJ1-1; possibly TRBD1 for D (5 bases). CDR1 and CDR2 (germline): SGHDT, YYEEEE. This CDR3 comprises 14 residues. The V gene lost 4 bases and the J gene lost 3 bases, with 13 bases spanning the gap. CDR3 sequence reads: CASSAGLGDTEAFF. The DNA for the CDR3 is TGTGCCAGCAGCGCAGGGCTTGGGGACACTGAAGCTTTCTTT. The full variable domain, rest sourced from reference TRBV5-6 and TRBJ1-1, is DAGVTQSPTHLIKTRGQQVTLRCSPKSGHDTVSWYQQALGQGPQFIFQYYEEEERQRGNFPDRFSGHQFPNYSSELNVNALLLGDSALYLCASSAGLGDTEAFFGQGTRLTVV.

This chain connects TRBV4-3 to TRBJ2-5; 13 bases agree with TRBD2. This CDR3 has 17 residues. The junction had 11 bases not matched to a gene; V was cut back by 6 bases and J by 4 bases. CDR1 and CDR2 from the germline V gene are LGHNA and YSLEER. The CDR3 loop reads CASSRTSGGLGGETQYF. The CDR3 DNA follows: TGCGCCAGCAGTCGGACTAGCGGGGGCCTCGGAGGAGAGACCCAGTACTTC.

This clone has only one observation. The chain recombines TRBV30 with TRBJ2-7; D possibly corresponds to TRBD2 (5 bases). The CDR3 loop spans 13 amino acids. V lost 5 bases and J 0 bases, leaving 11 bases between the germline ends. Germline CDR1 and CDR2: GTSNPN and SVGIG (reference sequence). DNA for the CDR3: TGTGCCTGGGGCGCCGGGAACTCCTACGAGCAGTACTTC. Translating gives CAWGAGNSYEQYF. The complete variable domain, with remaining parts taken from reference TRBV30 and TRBJ2-7, reads SQTIHQWPATLVQPVGSPLSLECTVEGTSNPNLYWYRQAAGRGLQLLFYSVGIGQISSEVPQNLSASRPQDRQFILSSKKLLLSDSGFYLCAWGAGNSYEQYFGPGTRLTVT.

J is TRBJ2-7 and V is TRBV5-1; D possibly uses TRBD1 or TRBD2 (5 bases each). Trimming stripped 4 bases from V and 0 bases from J, with 14 bases between. The CDR3 sequence is 15 residues long. Germline-derived CDR1 and CDR2 are SGHRS and YFSETQ. Here the CDR3 DNA reads TGCGCCAGCAGCCGAGGGTGGGGGTCCTCCTACGAGCAGTACTTC. It translates to CASSRGWGSSYEQYF.

A single count supports this clone. The chain couples TRBV5-6 to TRBJ1-1; D is unclear. The germline gives CDR1 SGHDT, CDR2 YYEEEE. This CDR3 comprises 11 residues. V was trimmed by 3 bases and J by 3 bases, leaving 3 bases between them. The CDR3 loop reads CASSSHTEAFF. CDR3 DNA sequence: TGTGCCAGCAGCTCTCACACTGAAGCTTTCTTT. Drawing the rest from reference TRBV5-6 and TRBJ1-1, the complete variable domain is DAGVTQSPTHLIKTRGQQVTLRCSPKSGHDTVSWYQQALGQGPQFIFQYYEEEERQRGNFPDRFSGHQFPNYSSELNVNALLLGDSALYLCASSSHTEAFFGQGTRLTVV.

The chain joins TRBV7-2 to TRBJ2-1; 7 bases line up with TRBD2. This CDR3 region has 18 residues. The V gene end was trimmed by 5 bases and the J gene end by 7 bases; junction bases not matched to a gene: 20. Germline CDR1 is SGHTA and CDR2 is FQGNSA. CDR3 region: CASSPRGLAVTIRNEQFF. CDR3 DNA: TGTGCCAGCAGCCCTAGGGGTCTAGCGGTTACCATACGAAATGAGCAGTTCTTC.

This clone has a handful of counts. V gene TRBV5-1 combines with J gene TRBJ2-7, with D tentatively TRBD2 (5 bases). CDR3 length: 16 residues. V lost 0 bases to trimming and J lost 3 bases, with 16 bases between them. Germline assignment: CDR1 SGHRS and CDR2 YFSETQ. The CDR3 region is CASSLEEANLRYEQYF. In DNA, the CDR3 is TGCGCCAGCAGCTTGGAGGAGGCCAATCTCCGCTACGAGCAGTACTTC.

V and J are TRBV5-1 and TRBJ1-1; D is unclear. The CDR3 covers 14 residues. The V end lost 4 bases, the J end lost 1 base, and 11 bases lay between the germline ends. CDR1 is SGHRS, CDR2 YFSETQ, per germline. The CDR3 DNA reads TGCGCCAGCAGCCCTCGGGAGGAGAACACTGAAGCTTTCTTT. Its protein is CASSPREENTEAFF.

This clone was recorded only once. This sequence joins TRBV19 and TRBJ1-4, with TRBD1 matching over 10 bases. The CDR3 is 14 amino acids. The V segment lost 5 bases and the J segment 5 bases; nucleotides outside the gene matches: 2. The germline V gene has CDR1 LNHDA and CDR2 SQIVND (reference sequence). The CDR3 is CASSGQGGNEKLFF. CDR3 coding DNA: TGTGCCAGTAGTGGACAGGGGGGGAATGAAAAACTGTTTTTT. Drawing the rest from reference TRBV19 and TRBJ1-4, the complete variable domain is DGGITQSPKYLFRKEGQNVTLSCEQNLNHDAMYWYRQDPGQGLRLIYYSQIVNDFQKGDIAEGYSVSREKKESFPLTVTSAQKNPTAFYLCASSGQGGNEKLFFGSGTQLSVL.

The CDR3 DNA reads as TGTGCCAGCAGTTTGCGGGACAGAAACACTGAAGCTTTCTTT. It specifies CASSLRDRNTEAFF. This chain uses TRBV5-4 with TRBJ1-1; 7 bases match TRBD1. Germline CDR1 SGHNT, CDR2 YYREEE (reference sequence). Germline trimming cut 5 bases from V and 2 bases from J; bases unmatched to any gene: 6. The CDR3 spans 14 residues.

The chain has TRBV7-9 and TRBJ2-5, with 8 bases matching TRBD1. The ends lost 4 bases at V and 5 bases at J; junction bases unmatched: 9. The CDR3 is made up of 15 amino acids. Germline values: CDR1 SEHNR, CDR2 FQNEAQ (reference sequence). The CDR3 spells CASSSLFGQGETQYF. The CDR3 DNA reads TGTGCCAGCAGCTCCCTATTCGGACAGGGCGAGACCCAGTACTTC.

J is TRBJ2-1 and V is TRBV7-2; 10 positions match TRBD2. The CDR3 spans 12 residues. Losses at the gene ends were 6 bases for V and 7 bases for J; bases not matched to a gene: 0. Per germline, CDR1 SGHTA and CDR2 FQGNSA. The CDR3 reads CASRTSGNEQFF. For the CDR3, the DNA is TGTGCCAGCAGGACTAGCGGGAATGAGCAGTTCTTC.

This rearrangement joins TRBV25-1 to TRBJ2-3; maybe TRBD2 (5 bases). The V gene's germline CDR1 is MGHDK and CDR2 SYGVNS. V shed 1 base and J shed 4 bases, with 12 bases lying between them. CDR3 size: 15 residues. Here the CDR3 reads CASSESPAGADTQYF. The CDR3 DNA reads TGTGCCAGCAGTGAATCCCCCGCCGGGGCAGATACGCAGTATTTT.